The clone carrying this T cell receptor beta chain came up many times. The source material, RNA transcripts, was used to amplify TCR beta CDR3 regions. The HTBI primer set drove a first-round RT-PCR of the TCR CDR3. One entry per CDR3 protein results from TCRdb running MiXCR on the multiplex PCR reads. The table lists a few hundred thousand distinct CDR3 sequences, roughly a fifth of them singletons. This sample was included in a study of T cells in Graves' hyperthyroidism and ophthalmopathy. The sample comprised blood. The sequence came from a woman aged 50 to 60 with Graves' hyperthyroidism.

CDR3 in amino acids: CASSLFRGNTEAFF. DNA for the CDR3: TGTGCCAGCAGTTTATTCAGGGGGAACACTGAAGCTTTCTTT. V is TRBV12-3 or TRBV12-4 and J is TRBJ1-1; tentatively, D is TRBD1 (6 bases). Deletions cut 2 bases from V and 1 base from J, with 8 bases between. This CDR3 spans 14 amino acids.